This TCR beta chain appears in the sequencing data of a study of vaccination and CD4 T cells after COVID-19. An Oncomine TCR Beta short-read assay was used to sequence the DNA from cultured CD4+ T cells. TCRdb itself ran the PCR reads through MiXCR, one entry per CDR3 protein. The repertoire includes 15,000 or so distinct CDR3 sequences, roughly 50% of them detected once, and roughly a tenth sits in the top ten. Described treatment: approximately 11-day PBMC culture with coronavirus spike peptide pools or control peptides (ViraFEST assay). Antigen-specific T cells were expanded with peptide pools by ViraFEST, and TCRs were then sequenced. At both days 3 and 7, half the medium was replaced with fresh IL-2 medium. Upon completion of 10 days of culture, CD4+ T cells were isolated via negative selection. This clonotype came up a few times. Its cognate antigen is unknown. Germline assignment: CDR1 LNHDA and CDR2 SQIVND (reference sequence). This CDR3 spans 15 amino acids. The V and J ends lost 6 bases and 7 bases, in that order; junction bases with no gene match: 7.

The chain couples TRBV19 to TRBJ1-6, with 9 bases aligning to TRBD1. This TCR was recovered from a human donor who had recovered from COVID-19. The source material was CD4+ T cells from blood, cultured in vitro, sampled before SARS-CoV-2 vaccination. The chain's CDR3 is CASSLYGQGNSPLHF. As DNA, the CDR3 is TGTGCCAGTAGCTTGTATGGACAGGGGAATTCACCCCTCCACTTT. The full variable domain, completed using reference TRBV19 and TRBJ1-6, is DGGITQSPKYLFRKEGQNVTLSCEQNLNHDAMYWYRQDPGQGLRLIYYSQIVNDFQKGDIAEGYSVSREKKESFPLTVTSAQKNPTAFYLCASSLYGQGNSPLHFGNGTRLTVT.